This TCR beta chain was found in a study of cytomegalovirus exposure and HLA in healthy donors. Looking at the study overall: Earlier, some 180 million T cells were analyzed, and 95 million to 140 million unique TCR beta sequences were found among them.

In regard to this clone: Its antigen is as yet unknown.

The PCR was carried out with 60 Vbeta primers and 13 Jbeta primers. Assay: immunoSEQ multiplex PCR; the TCRdb copy retains only in-frame clones and omits some. This table has 55,000 to 85,000 clones, approximately 80% appearing once. The study's findings and limits: For presence/absence analyses, sequencing depth was assumed to be roughly uniform across donors. In vitro experiments confirmed that a few CMV-associated chains were specific for CMV antigens.

The CDR3 loop spans 11 amino acids. From germline, CDR1 is SEHNR and CDR2 FQNEAQ (reference sequence). Trimming stripped 5 bases from V and 4 bases from J, with 5 bases between. The specimen was PBMCs. The chain links TRBV7-9 to TRBJ1-2; D unclear. The receptor was isolated from a man aged 18 to 29 in good health and CMV-seropositive. The CDR3 protein is CASSLPYGYTF. Here the CDR3 DNA reads TGTGCCAGCAGCCTCCCCTATGGCTACACCTTC.